This T cell receptor beta chain is from a study of tumor and adjacent non-tumor tissue in lung cancer. In the study overall: Each sample yielded around 4 million productive TCRbeta reads on average.

TCRbeta libraries were built with three rounds of nested PCR, modified from ARM-PCR. Using its own MiXCR run on the multiplex PCR reads, TCRdb lists one record per CDR3 protein. Found here are 120,000 or so distinct CDR3 sequences, over 75% of them singletons; the top ten hold about 22%. RNA was extracted from bulk tissue without any cell sorting. CDR3 size: 14 residues. Germline V CDR1 and CDR2: SGHAT, FQNNGV. Note on this clonotype: Its ends do not fully match the called genes, so a read error is possible.

Specimen: lung tumor tissue. The rearrangement links TRBV11-2 to TRBJ1-1; D is possibly TRBD1 (6 bases). This sequence originates from a man aged 65 to 79 with non-small cell lung cancer. The CDR3 DNA sequence: TGTGCCAGCTGCTTCGGTGGGGGCCGGATTGAAACTTTCTTT. Protein product: CASCFGGGRIETFF.